What follows are 6 T cell receptor beta chains derived from one specimen sequenced in a study of blood T cells in healthy people across ages. A second PCR of roughly 6 to 12 cycles used a sample-barcoded 5' primer and a J-beta primer mix. In TCRdb, the 5' RACE reads were re-called with MiXCR into one record per CDR3 protein. This sample carries some 1,800,000 distinct CDR3 sequences, 35% to 50% of them seen once, and the ten largest clones take under 25%. The specimen sequenced was blood. The origin of the receptors is a human donor in good health.

This clonotype was picked up a small number of times. CDR3 in DNA: TGTGCCAGCAGTTACGGGGGCCTCTCTGGGGCCAACGTCCTGACTTTC. Its translation: CASSYGGLSGANVLTF. V is TRBV6-2 or TRBV6-3 and J is TRBJ2-6; maybe TRBD1 (6 bases). Germline-derived CDR1 and CDR2 are MNHEY and SVGEGT. The CDR3 consists of 16 residues. Trimming shortened V by 2 bases and J by 0 bases, and 8 bases separated the two germline ends.

This chain joins TRBV4-3 and TRBJ2-5; TRBD2 matches 8 bases. The CDR3 runs 17 residues. Germline values: CDR1 LGHNA, CDR2 YSLEER. J lost 2 bases, V lost 1 base, and 9 bases had no gene match. Written as DNA, the CDR3 is TGCGCCAGCAGCCAAGGTCTCGCAGCGGGAGAACAAGAGACCCAGTACTTC. Translated, it gives CASSQGLAAGEQETQYF.

This clonotype was detected only a few times. This chain connects TRBV9 to TRBJ2-1, with 7 bases fitting TRBD1. There are 16 residues in the CDR3. V lost 2 bases, J lost 4 bases, and 9 bases stayed unmatched. The germline V gene has CDR1 SGDLS and CDR2 YYNGEE. CDR3 bases: TGTGCCAGCAGCGTGACCGGGACAGAAATATACAATGAGCAGTTCTTC. Protein sequence: CASSVTGTEIYNEQFF.

The table lists this clonotype with a few counts. This chain uses TRBV28 with TRBJ1-4, with TRBD1 as a possible D gene (5 bases). This CDR3 comprises 16 residues. Trimming removed 1 base at V and 1 base at J, with 10 bases between. CDR1 MDHEN and CDR2 SYDVKM come from the germline V gene. The CDR3, as DNA: TGTGCCAGCAGTTTATCCAGGGCAGGAACTAATGAAAAACTGTTTTTT. It translates to CASSLSRAGTNEKLFF.

This clonotype was counted at least ten times. This chain links TRBV7-2 with TRBJ1-2; no clear D. CDR1 is SGHTA, CDR2 FQGNSA, per germline. V was trimmed by 2 bases and J by 4 bases, leaving 8 bases between them. This CDR3 is 13 amino acids long. DNA of the CDR3: TGTGCCAGCAGCTTAAAAGGGCCCTATGGCTACACCTTC. Amino acid sequence: CASSLKGPYGYTF.

A few counts support this clonotype. This chain joins TRBV30 and TRBJ2-6, with a possible D match to TRBD2 (5 bases). Trimming stripped 2 bases from V and 4 bases from J, with 9 bases between. The CDR3 has 14 amino acids. Germline assignment: CDR1 GTSNPN and CDR2 SVGIG (reference sequence). CDR3 sequence (DNA): TGTGCCTGGAGTAGAGGGTACGGGGCCAACGTCCTGACTTTC. Translated, it gives CAWSRGYGANVLTF. The full variable domain, with the rest looked up from reference TRBV30 and TRBJ2-6, is SQTIHQWPATLVQPVGSPLSLECTVEGTSNPNLYWYRQAAGRGLQLLFYSVGIGQISSEVPQNLSASRPQDRQFILSSKKLLLSDSGFYLCAWSRGYGANVLTFGAGSRLTVL.